This TCR beta chain is from a study of cytomegalovirus exposure and HLA in healthy donors. With respect to this clone: The junction departs from the called germline gene at one end, perhaps through a read error.

This CDR3 is 13 amino acids long. Germline V CDR1 and CDR2: SSHAT, FNYEAQ (reference sequence). Primers included in the PCR were 60 Vbeta and 13 Jbeta primers. Some clones are missing from TCRdb's copy, which holds only in-frame ones; the method was immunoSEQ multiplex PCR. The data show roughly 66,000 clones, around 80% seen once. This clonotype was sampled from a man over 45 in good health and CMV-seronegative. This chain links TRBV7-7 with TRBJ1-1; D ambiguous. The sequenced sample consisted of PBMCs. This CDR3 reads CASSATKRTEAFF. DNA of the CDR3: TGTGCTAGCAGCGCAACCAAGAGAACTGAAGCTTTCTTT.